These T cell receptor beta chains were read from a single sample in a study of shared clonotypes between healthy human individuals. Profiled with immunoSEQ multiplex PCR; TCRdb holds only in-frame clones, not every one. The sample holds 2.3 million or so clones, approximately 93% seen once. The material sequenced was naive CD4+ T cells from PBMCs. These receptors all stem from a man between 18 and 35 years old in good health. Some clones in this sample may be carry-over from other donors' samples. CDR3s include the opening cysteine and the closing phenylalanine or tryptophan. Each record gives: clone size, D gene, V gene, J gene, CDR3 DNA, CDR3 protein. D genes are given only for firm matches. Expanded clones get a size class; other rows say once, few or many, or leave the size out.

abundance: NA
d_gene: TRBD1
v_gene: TRBV15
j_gene: TRBJ2-5
CDR3nt: TGTGCCACCAGCAGGCCCGGGACAGGTCAAGAGACCCAGTACTTC
CDR3aa: CATSRPGTGQETQYF

abundance: once
d_gene: NA
v_gene: TRBV7-8
j_gene: TRBJ2-1
CDR3nt: TGTGCCAGCAGCTTAGGCGGCGGGACCTACAATGAGCAGTTCTTC
CDR3aa: CASSLGGGTYNEQFF

abundance: NA
d_gene: NA
v_gene: TRBV5-5
j_gene: TRBJ1-1
CDR3nt: TGTGCCAGCAGCTTGGTTACAGGTGAAGCTTTCTTT
CDR3aa: CASSLVTGEAFF

abundance: NA
d_gene: TRBD1
v_gene: TRBV10-3
j_gene: TRBJ2-7
CDR3nt: TGTGCCATCAGTTCGGGACAGATCTTTGGGCAGTACTTC
CDR3aa: CAISSGQIFGQYF

abundance: NA
d_gene: TRBD2
v_gene: TRBV7-2
j_gene: TRBJ2-5
CDR3nt: TGTGCCAGCAGCTTGGCTAGCGGGACCCAAGAGACCCAGTACTTC
CDR3aa: CASSLASGTQETQYF

abundance: NA
d_gene: NA
v_gene: TRBV18
j_gene: TRBJ2-3
CDR3nt: TGTGCCAGCTCACCACCAGGGCGAAGCACAGATACGCAGTATTTT
CDR3aa: CASSPPGRSTDTQYF

abundance: NA
d_gene: TRBD2
v_gene: TRBV28
j_gene: TRBJ2-1
CDR3nt: TGTGCCTGCTGGGGACTAGCGGGAGGGTCGAGCTCCTACAATGAGCAGTTCTTC
CDR3aa: CACWGLAGGSSSYNEQFF

abundance: NA
d_gene: NA
v_gene: TRBV28
j_gene: TRBJ1-2
CDR3nt: TGTGCCAGCAGTTGGAGGGTTGGCTATGGCTACACCTTC
CDR3aa: CASSWRVGYGYTF

abundance: NA
d_gene: NA
v_gene: TRBV15
j_gene: TRBJ2-2
CDR3nt: TGTGCCACCAGGATCGGGCTCCGCGGGGAGCTGTTTTTT
CDR3aa: CATRIGLRGELFF

abundance: NA
d_gene: NA
v_gene: TRBV5-6
j_gene: TRBJ2-1
CDR3nt: TGTGCCAGCAGCTTTCTAACCGATAGCTCCTACAATGAGCAGTTCTTC
CDR3aa: CASSFLTDSSYNEQFF

abundance: once
d_gene: NA
v_gene: TRBV6-1
j_gene: TRBJ1-1
CDR3nt: TGTGCCAGCAGTGACAGGGCTGACACTGAAGCTTTCTTT
CDR3aa: CASSDRADTEAFF

abundance: NA
d_gene: NA
v_gene: TRBV5-4
j_gene: TRBJ1-4
CDR3nt: TGTGCCAGCAGCTTGAGCGGGGGTGGTGAAAAACTGTTTTTT
CDR3aa: CASSLSGGGEKLFF

abundance: NA
d_gene: TRBD2
v_gene: TRBV5-1
j_gene: TRBJ2-5
CDR3nt: TGCGCCAGCAGCTTACTAGCGGGATGGGAAGAGACCCAGTACTTC
CDR3aa: CASSLLAGWEETQYF

abundance: NA
d_gene: TRBD1
v_gene: TRBV7-3
j_gene: TRBJ2-1
CDR3nt: TGTGCCAGCAGCCGAGGGACAGGGGCTAGCAACAATGAGCAGTTCTTC
CDR3aa: CASSRGTGASNNEQFF

abundance: NA
d_gene: TRBD2
v_gene: TRBV6-1
j_gene: TRBJ2-3
CDR3nt: TGTGCCAGCAGTAGGGCTAGCGGGAGAACAGATACGCAGTATTTT
CDR3aa: CASSRASGRTDTQYF

abundance: NA
d_gene: NA
v_gene: TRBV7-9
j_gene: TRBJ2-5
CDR3nt: TGTGCCAGCAGTTTAGGGTCAATCGGGGGTGGTGAGACCCAGTACTTC
CDR3aa: CASSLGSIGGGETQYF

abundance: NA
d_gene: NA
v_gene: TRBV9
j_gene: TRBJ1-2
CDR3nt: TGTGCCAGCAGCGTTGCAGGGGAAAACTATGGCTACACCTTC
CDR3aa: CASSVAGENYGYTF